The sequence of this T cell receptor beta chain was determined in a study of CD8 T cells in Susac syndrome. Study-wide results and caveats: The study recognized that the number of individuals in its TCR sequencing and HLA analysis was relatively small.

RNA in amounts of roughly 0.5 to 1 ug was reverse transcribed with random hexamers. Coverage of TCR beta CDR3 amplification by immunoSEQ multiplex PCR extended to 54 Vbeta and 13 Jbeta. TCRdb re-called the immunoSEQ multiplex PCR reads through MiXCR, storing one row per CDR3 protein. Of about 47,000 distinct CDR3 sequences in the sample, over 90% were seen once. The V gene's germline CDR1 is SGHDN and CDR2 FVKESK. V was clipped by 3 bases and J by 1 base, with 10 bases between them. The CDR3 is 14 residues long. Sequencing targeted TCR beta in blood CD8+ and CD4+ T cells. While CD8+ and CD4+ T cells were isolated negatively, TEMRA cells were enriched by FACS. On this clonotype itself: Its antigen is undetermined.

The receptor was derived from a human donor in good health. The V gene is TRBV14, the J gene TRBJ2-7; D is unclear. The specimen was CD8+ T cells from PBMCs. CDR3 sequence (DNA): TGTGCCAGCAGCCACGGAGATCTTTCCTACGAGCAGTACTTC. Amino acid sequence: CASSHGDLSYEQYF.